One sample yielded the 11 T cell receptor beta chains listed below, sequenced in a study of cytomegalovirus exposure and HLA in healthy donors. Researchers ran the PCR with 60 Vbeta and 13 Jbeta primers. This table comes from immunoSEQ multiplex PCR, and its TCRdb copy is limited to in-frame clones, with some not included. The table has some 140,000 clones, around 80% seen once; the top ten hold under 1.5%. Specimen: PBMCs. These receptors were obtained from a male donor in good health and CMV-seropositive.

The V and J genes are TRBV19 and TRBJ1-5; tentative D call: TRBD1 (5 bases). Germline CDR1 reads LNHDA; CDR2 reads SQIVND (reference sequence). V was trimmed by 9 bases and J by 7 bases, leaving 10 bases between them. The CDR3 length is 11 residues. CDR3 protein: CARGGGQPQHF. In DNA form, the CDR3 reads TGTGCCAGGGGCGGGGGGCAGCCCCAGCATTTT.

The chain has TRBV5-4 and TRBJ2-5; TRBD2 matches 10 bases. J gave up 4 bases and V 4 bases, and 4 bases lay outside the gene matches. CDR3 length: 14 residues. The germline gives CDR1 SGHNT, CDR2 YYREEE (reference sequence). CDR3 sequence: CASSPAGGLETQYF. CDR3 sequence (DNA): TGTGCCAGCAGCCCAGCGGGAGGGTTAGAGACCCAGTACTTC.

This clone has a handful of counts. A read error may account for a junction end that differs from germline. V and J are TRBV29-1 and TRBJ2-7; 7 bases match TRBD1. Germline assignment: CDR1 SQVTM and CDR2 ANQGSEA. The length of the CDR3 is 13 residues. This CDR3 reads CSVLDRAPYKQYF. CDR3 sequence (DNA): TGCAGCGTCCTCGACAGGGCCCCCTACAAGCAGTACTTC.

The chain joins TRBV5-4 to TRBJ2-7; 8 bases fit TRBD1. Germline CDR1 reads SGHNT; CDR2 reads YYREEE (reference sequence). The CDR3 length is 14 residues. V was clipped by 4 bases and J by 3 bases; unmatched bases: 6. CDR3 residues: CASSGGTGYYEQYF. CDR3 DNA sequence: TGTGCCAGCAGCGGAGGGACAGGTTACTACGAGCAGTACTTC.

The chain joins TRBV5-8 to TRBJ1-6; the match to TRBD1 covers 9 bases. The CDR3 is 17 amino acids. Looked up from germline, CDR1 is SGHTS and CDR2 is YDEGEE. Trimming took 3 bases from V and 4 from J; bases not matched to a gene: 8. CDR3: CASSSGQGRSYNSPLHF. The CDR3 nucleotides are TGTGCCAGCAGCTCGGGACAGGGCCGCTCTTATAATTCACCCCTCCACTTT.

The V and J genes are TRBV19 and TRBJ1-6; unclear D gene. Germline V CDR1 and CDR2: LNHDA, SQIVND (reference sequence). The CDR3 consists of 17 residues. V lost 2 bases to trimming and J lost 6 bases, with 17 bases between them. The CDR3 is CASSIFVRGPVNSPLHF. CDR3 nucleotides: TGTGCCAGTAGTATATTCGTCCGGGGTCCCGTTAATTCACCCCTCCACTTT.

This sequence joins TRBV5-4 and TRBJ2-3; TRBD2 agrees at 11 bases. There are 16 residues in the CDR3. CDR1 and CDR2 from the germline V gene are SGHNT and YYREEE (reference sequence). V trimming: 4 bases; J trimming: 3 bases; junction bases outside the gene matches: 7. The CDR3 sequence: CASSGASGGPTDTQYF. CDR3 bases: TGTGCCAGCAGCGGCGCTAGCGGGGGGCCGACAGATACGCAGTATTTT.

V and J are TRBV9 and TRBJ2-1; D may be TRBD2 (6 bases). Germline CDR1 SGDLS, CDR2 YYNGEE. Trimming left V 4 bases short and J 13 bases short, with 21 bases between. CDR3 length: 14 residues. The chain's CDR3 is CASSLRGGTLPQFF. In DNA, the CDR3 is TGTGCCAGCAGCCTCCGCGGCGGGACCCTTCCCCAGTTCTTC. The full variable domain, in which reference TRBV9 and TRBJ2-1 provide the parts outside the CDR3, is DSGVTQTPKHLITATGQRVTLRCSPRSGDLSVYWYQQSLDQGLQFLIQYYNGEERAKGNILERFSAQQFPDLHSELNLSSLELGDSALYFCASSLRGGTLPQFFGPGTRLTVL.

The CDR3 DNA is TGCGCCAGCAGCTTCCAAGGGGGGGGCACAGATACGCAGTATTTT. Translated, it gives CASSFQGGGTDTQYF. The rearrangement links TRBV5-1 to TRBJ2-3; TRBD2 is a possible D gene (7 bases). The V gene's germline CDR1 is SGHRS and CDR2 YFSETQ. V was trimmed by 2 bases and J by 1 base, leaving 11 bases between them. The CDR3 is 15 residues long.

This clone came up a few times. The chain links TRBV6-1 to TRBJ1-5; possible D gene TRBD1, 5 bases. CDR1 and CDR2 from the germline V gene are MNHNS and SASEGT. Trimming pared 7 bases from V and 5 bases from J, leaving 18 bases between. The CDR3 runs 15 residues. The CDR3 DNA follows: TGTGCCAGCACGGCCCAGGGCGCGGGAGATCAGCCCCAGCATTTT. Residues: CASTAQGAGDQPQHF.

The chain employs TRBV5-4 and TRBJ2-1; 12 bases align to TRBD1. Germline V gene sequence: CDR1 SGHNT, CDR2 YYREEE (reference sequence). CDR3 length: 16 residues. With 0 bases clipped from V and 7 bases from J, the junction kept 5 bases outside the gene matches. In DNA form, the CDR3 reads TGTGCCAGCAGCTTGGCCGGGACAGGGGGCATGAATGAGCAGTTCTTC. This codes for CASSLAGTGGMNEQFF.